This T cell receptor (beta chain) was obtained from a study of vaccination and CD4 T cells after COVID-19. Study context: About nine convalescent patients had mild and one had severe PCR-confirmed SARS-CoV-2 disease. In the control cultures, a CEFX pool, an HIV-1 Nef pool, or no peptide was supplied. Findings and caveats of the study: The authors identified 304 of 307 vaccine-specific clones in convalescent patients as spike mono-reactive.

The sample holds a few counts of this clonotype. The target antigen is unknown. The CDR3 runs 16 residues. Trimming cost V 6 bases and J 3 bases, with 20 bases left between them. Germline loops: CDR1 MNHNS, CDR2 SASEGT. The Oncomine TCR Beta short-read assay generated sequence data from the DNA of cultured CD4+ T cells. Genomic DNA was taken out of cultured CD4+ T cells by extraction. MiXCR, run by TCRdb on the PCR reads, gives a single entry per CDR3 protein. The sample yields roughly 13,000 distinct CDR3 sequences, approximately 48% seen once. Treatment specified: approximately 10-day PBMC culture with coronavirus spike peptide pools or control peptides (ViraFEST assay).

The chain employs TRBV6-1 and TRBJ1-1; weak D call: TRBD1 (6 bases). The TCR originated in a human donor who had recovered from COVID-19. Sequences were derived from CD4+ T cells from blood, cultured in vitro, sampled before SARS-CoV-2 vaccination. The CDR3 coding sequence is TGTGCCAGCAGCCCTGGAGGGGGGGCCTACTACACTGAAGCTTTCTTT. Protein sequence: CASSPGGGAYYTEAFF.